This TCR beta chain was retrieved from a study of human T cells and chemical hapten exposure. Study in general: Minor volume differences among pooled libraries chiefly drove per-sample TCR yield variation.

This sample's time point: healthy volunteer bleed at 2 weeks. Extraction yielded total RNA from whole blood (unfractionated). The table lists this clonotype with a few counts. Each CDR3 protein is one row after TCRdb ran MiXCR on the RACE reads. The sample consists of around 130,000 distinct CDR3 sequences, 9% to 10% of them appearing once. Trimming stripped 2 bases from V and 2 bases from J, with 12 bases between. Germline lookup yields CDR1 SGHRS and CDR2 YFSETQ. The CDR3 loop spans 15 amino acids. The sample was whole blood. This clonotype was sampled from a male donor in good health. Some clones in this sample may be carry-over from other donors' samples. The gene calls are TRBV5-1 and TRBJ2-3; tentatively, D is TRBD1 (5 bases). CDR3 DNA sequence: TGCGCCAGCAGCTTCGCCAGGGCCACCACAGATACGCAGTATTTT. Its translation is CASSFARATTDTQYF.